This is a list of T cell receptor beta chains from one sample in a study of identical twins. TCRdb redid the calling of the 5' RACE reads with MiXCR, one entry per CDR3 protein. The sample shows about 280,000 distinct CDR3 sequences, approximately 8.5% of them seen only once. The same data also went into a second study, on yellow fever vaccine responses in identical twins.

Sample: memory (CD45RO+) T cells sorted from blood. The receptors were sampled from a woman between 18 and 29 years old in good health. Both conserved end residues are part of each CDR3. A D gene is named only where the DNA matches it firmly. Clone size, where shown, is once, few, many, or a class for clones that have expanded.

j_gene: TRBJ2-7; d_gene: .; abundance: few; v_gene: TRBV20-1; CDR3nt: TGCAGTGCTAGAGATCACACGAGCGAGCAGTACTTC; CDR3aa: CSARDHTSEQYF
j_gene: TRBJ2-2; d_gene: .; abundance: .; v_gene: TRBV15; CDR3nt: TGTGCCACCAGCAGAGATGGGGGGGCGGACACCGGGGAGCTGTTTTTT; CDR3aa: CATSRDGGADTGELFF
j_gene: TRBJ1-6; d_gene: TRBD1; abundance: .; v_gene: TRBV3-1; CDR3nt: TGTGCCAGCAGCCACGGACAGGGGAATTCACCCCTCCACTTT; CDR3aa: CASSHGQGNSPLHF
j_gene: TRBJ2-1; d_gene: TRBD2; abundance: .; v_gene: TRBV27; CDR3nt: TGTGCCAGCAGTAGAAACCCTCGGGGGGCCTACAATGAGCAGTTCTTC; CDR3aa: CASSRNPRGAYNEQFF
j_gene: TRBJ2-7; d_gene: .; abundance: many; v_gene: TRBV10-3; CDR3nt: TGTGCCATCAGTGACAGGAGGTTTTCCTACGAGCAGTACTTC; CDR3aa: CAISDRRFSYEQYF
j_gene: TRBJ2-5; d_gene: .; abundance: .; v_gene: TRBV6-1; CDR3nt: TGTGCCAGCAGTGAATGGGGAGGAAGAGAGACCCAGTACTTC; CDR3aa: CASSEWGGRETQYF
j_gene: TRBJ2-1; d_gene: TRBD2; abundance: .; v_gene: TRBV18; CDR3nt: TGTGCCAGCTCACCCCCCAACGGGAGGTACAATGAGCAGTTCTTC; CDR3aa: CASSPPNGRYNEQFF
j_gene: TRBJ2-3; d_gene: .; abundance: few; v_gene: TRBV5-1; CDR3nt: TGCGCCAGCAGCTTGGAGGGGGTCAGAGATACGCAGTATTTT; CDR3aa: CASSLEGVRDTQYF
j_gene: TRBJ2-5; d_gene: .; abundance: many; v_gene: TRBV5-1; CDR3nt: TGCGCCAGCAGCTTTGCGTGGGACCAAGAGACCCAGTACTTC; CDR3aa: CASSFAWDQETQYF
j_gene: TRBJ1-2; d_gene: TRBD1; abundance: few; v_gene: TRBV28; CDR3nt: TGTGCCAGCAGTTTACCCCACCGACAGGGACTGAACTATGGCTACACCTTC; CDR3aa: CASSLPHRQGLNYGYTF
j_gene: TRBJ2-2; d_gene: .; abundance: many; v_gene: TRBV12-3/TRBV12-4; CDR3nt: TGTGCCAGCAGTTTTGGAGCGGAGTTAACCGGGGAGCTGTTTTTT; CDR3aa: CASSFGAELTGELFF
j_gene: TRBJ1-5; d_gene: .; abundance: .; v_gene: TRBV20-1; CDR3nt: TGCAGTGCTAGATTGGGGGGATCTGGTCAGCCCCAGCATTTT; CDR3aa: CSARLGGSGQPQHF
j_gene: TRBJ2-7; d_gene: .; abundance: many; v_gene: TRBV5-6; CDR3nt: TGTGCCAGCAGCTTGGGGCTTTACGAGCAGTACTTC; CDR3aa: CASSLGLYEQYF
j_gene: TRBJ2-3; d_gene: .; abundance: many; v_gene: TRBV4-1; CDR3nt: TGCGCCAGCAGCCATTCTTTAGGGGATACGCAGTATTTT; CDR3aa: CASSHSLGDTQYF
j_gene: TRBJ1-1; d_gene: TRBD1; abundance: .; v_gene: TRBV7-9; CDR3nt: TGTGCCAGCAGCTTAGGACAGGGGAACTCAGGGCACACTGAAGCTTTCTTT; CDR3aa: CASSLGQGNSGHTEAFF
j_gene: TRBJ1-3; d_gene: TRBD1; abundance: many; v_gene: TRBV15; CDR3nt: TGTGCCACCGGGACAGGGATAAACACCATATATTTT; CDR3aa: CATGTGINTIYF
j_gene: TRBJ1-1; d_gene: .; abundance: many; v_gene: TRBV10-3; CDR3nt: TGTGCCACTCAAGGGGGAATGAACACTGAAGCTTTCTTT; CDR3aa: CATQGGMNTEAFF
j_gene: TRBJ2-3; d_gene: .; abundance: few; v_gene: TRBV21-1; CDR3nt: TGTGCCAGCAGCAGAGGATTAAAGCGGGACAAACCCACAGATACGCAGTATTTT; CDR3aa: CASSRGLKRDKPTDTQYF
j_gene: TRBJ2-1; d_gene: TRBD2; abundance: .; v_gene: TRBV7-9; CDR3nt: TGTGCCAGCAGCCCGGGGGGACTAGCGGGAGCCACCAATGAGCAGTTCTTC; CDR3aa: CASSPGGLAGATNEQFF
j_gene: TRBJ2-1; d_gene: TRBD2; abundance: .; v_gene: TRBV20-1; CDR3nt: TGCAGTGCTAGACCCGGGACTAGCGGGGGGGCGTTTTACAATGAGCAGTTCTTC; CDR3aa: CSARPGTSGGAFYNEQFF
j_gene: TRBJ2-2; d_gene: .; abundance: .; v_gene: TRBV7-8; CDR3nt: TGTGCCAGCAGCGTCAGGGGCGCCGGGGAGCTGTTTTTT; CDR3aa: CASSVRGAGELFF
j_gene: TRBJ2-2; d_gene: .; abundance: many; v_gene: TRBV25-1; CDR3nt: TGTGCCAGCAGCCAGGGATCCGGGGAGCTGTTTTTT; CDR3aa: CASSQGSGELFF
j_gene: TRBJ2-1; d_gene: TRBD2; abundance: .; v_gene: TRBV6-5; CDR3nt: TGTGCCAGCAGTTATACCGGGACTAGCGGGGGAGAGCAGTTCTTC; CDR3aa: CASSYTGTSGGEQFF
j_gene: TRBJ2-1; d_gene: .; abundance: many; v_gene: TRBV20-1; CDR3nt: TGCAGTGCTTCCTCTAAAGGACAAGGCTCCTACAATGAGCAGTTCTTC; CDR3aa: CSASSKGQGSYNEQFF
j_gene: TRBJ2-7; d_gene: TRBD2; abundance: many; v_gene: TRBV18; CDR3nt: TGTGCCAGCTCAACCTTCGGGACTAAGAACTACGAGCAGTACTTC; CDR3aa: CASSTFGTKNYEQYF
j_gene: TRBJ1-5; d_gene: .; abundance: .; v_gene: TRBV12-3/TRBV12-4; CDR3nt: TGTGCCAGCAGCCAACAGGCAGGGAAACAGCCCCAGCATTTT; CDR3aa: CASSQQAGKQPQHF
j_gene: TRBJ2-2; d_gene: .; abundance: .; v_gene: TRBV12-3/TRBV12-4; CDR3nt: TGTACCAGCAGTTTTCCAGCTTTCGACGCTACTGTGGACACCGGGGAGCTGTTTTTT; CDR3aa: CTSSFPAFDATVDTGELFF
j_gene: TRBJ2-7; d_gene: .; abundance: few; v_gene: TRBV12-3/TRBV12-4; CDR3nt: TGTGCCAGCAGTGGACTTACCTACGAGCAGTACTTC; CDR3aa: CASSGLTYEQYF
j_gene: TRBJ1-1; d_gene: .; abundance: few; v_gene: TRBV29-1; CDR3nt: TGCAGCGTCCAACTGGGGGGACCGAACACTGAAGCTTTCTTT; CDR3aa: CSVQLGGPNTEAFF
j_gene: TRBJ2-7; d_gene: .; abundance: few; v_gene: TRBV20-1; CDR3nt: TGCAGTGCGACCCTACCTGACCATAGCTCCTACGAGCAGTACTTC; CDR3aa: CSATLPDHSSYEQYF
j_gene: TRBJ2-2; d_gene: .; abundance: .; v_gene: TRBV6-4; CDR3nt: TGTGCCAGCAGTGACGGTGATAGCGGGAACACCGGGGAGCTGTTTTTT; CDR3aa: CASSDGDSGNTGELFF
j_gene: TRBJ1-1; d_gene: .; abundance: many; v_gene: TRBV20-1; CDR3nt: TGCAGTGCGCCACCCACAGGACATGAAGCTTTCTTT; CDR3aa: CSAPPTGHEAFF
j_gene: TRBJ2-3; d_gene: TRBD1; abundance: many; v_gene: TRBV24-1; CDR3nt: TGTGCCACCAGTGCCCTGGGACAGTCCACAGATACGCAGTATTTT; CDR3aa: CATSALGQSTDTQYF
j_gene: TRBJ2-6; d_gene: .; abundance: few; v_gene: TRBV3-1; CDR3nt: TGTGCCAGCAGCCAGGGAAGGGTTGGGGCCAACGTCCTGACTTTC; CDR3aa: CASSQGRVGANVLTF
j_gene: TRBJ2-1; d_gene: .; abundance: .; v_gene: TRBV19; CDR3nt: TGTGCCAGTAGTACATTTAGGAATGAGCAGTTCTTC; CDR3aa: CASSTFRNEQFF
j_gene: TRBJ1-1; d_gene: .; abundance: few; v_gene: TRBV4-2; CDR3nt: TGTGCCAGCAGCCAGGGGAAGGGGTTGGGCACTGAAGCTTTCTTT; CDR3aa: CASSQGKGLGTEAFF
j_gene: TRBJ2-7; d_gene: .; abundance: few; v_gene: TRBV15; CDR3nt: TGTGCCACCAGTAGAACAGGCTACGAGCAGTACTTC; CDR3aa: CATSRTGYEQYF
j_gene: TRBJ2-1; d_gene: TRBD1; abundance: many; v_gene: TRBV15; CDR3nt: TGTGCCACCAGCAGAGATAGGACAGGGCAGTACAATGAGCAGTTCTTC; CDR3aa: CATSRDRTGQYNEQFF
j_gene: TRBJ2-1; d_gene: .; abundance: many; v_gene: TRBV3-1; CDR3nt: TGTGCCAGCAGCCAACGCGGGGGCCGGGATAATGAGCAGTTCTTC; CDR3aa: CASSQRGGRDNEQFF
j_gene: TRBJ1-1; d_gene: .; abundance: many; v_gene: TRBV6-1; CDR3nt: TGTGCCAGCAGTCCACGCTACAGGGATGGGAGCACTGAAGCTTTCTTT; CDR3aa: CASSPRYRDGSTEAFF
j_gene: TRBJ2-3; d_gene: TRBD2; abundance: .; v_gene: TRBV20-1; CDR3nt: TGCAGTGCTAGAGACCAAGCGGGAGGGCCAGATACGCAGTATTTT; CDR3aa: CSARDQAGGPDTQYF
j_gene: TRBJ2-7; d_gene: .; abundance: many; v_gene: TRBV10-3; CDR3nt: TGTGCCATCAGGGAACTAGCTTCCTCCTACGAGCAGTACTTC; CDR3aa: CAIRELASSYEQYF
j_gene: TRBJ1-5; d_gene: .; abundance: few; v_gene: TRBV12-3/TRBV12-4; CDR3nt: TGTGCCAGCAGTTTTTTACAGACGAGCAATCAGCCCCAGCATTTT; CDR3aa: CASSFLQTSNQPQHF
j_gene: TRBJ2-5; d_gene: .; abundance: many; v_gene: TRBV21-1; CDR3nt: TGTGCCAGCCAGGTTAGCGGGGTAGAGACCCAGTACTTC; CDR3aa: CASQVSGVETQYF
j_gene: TRBJ1-2; d_gene: .; abundance: .; v_gene: TRBV4-2; CDR3nt: TGTGCCAGCAGCAGTGAAACGTGGGGCTACACCTTC; CDR3aa: CASSSETWGYTF
j_gene: TRBJ2-1; d_gene: .; abundance: few; v_gene: TRBV6-4; CDR3nt: TGTGCCAGCAGTGAGGACGGCTCCTACAATGAGCAGTTCTTC; CDR3aa: CASSEDGSYNEQFF
j_gene: TRBJ1-1; d_gene: TRBD1; abundance: .; v_gene: TRBV20-1; CDR3nt: TGCAGTGCCAAAGACGGGACAGTTAACACTGAAGCTTTCTTT; CDR3aa: CSAKDGTVNTEAFF
j_gene: TRBJ2-1; d_gene: .; abundance: few; v_gene: TRBV5-1; CDR3nt: TGCGCCAGCAGCTTGTCTGCGGATGGCAATGAGCAGTTCTTC; CDR3aa: CASSLSADGNEQFF
j_gene: TRBJ1-1; d_gene: TRBD1; abundance: .; v_gene: TRBV20-1; CDR3nt: TGCAGTGCTAGACGGGACAGGGAGTTTACTGAAGCTTTCTTT; CDR3aa: CSARRDREFTEAFF
j_gene: TRBJ1-2; d_gene: .; abundance: many; v_gene: TRBV6-5; CDR3nt: TGTGCCAGTAAGAAGGGGCCCTATGGCTACACCTTC; CDR3aa: CASKKGPYGYTF
j_gene: TRBJ2-1; d_gene: TRBD2; abundance: .; v_gene: TRBV5-1; CDR3nt: TGCGCCAGCAGCTTGGAGATAGCGGGAGTGTACAATGAGCAGTTCTTC; CDR3aa: CASSLEIAGVYNEQFF
j_gene: TRBJ1-2; d_gene: TRBD1; abundance: few; v_gene: TRBV6-1; CDR3nt: TGTGCCAGCAGTCCCCTTGCCGGGACAGGAAACTATGGCTACACCTTC; CDR3aa: CASSPLAGTGNYGYTF
j_gene: TRBJ2-2; d_gene: .; abundance: many; v_gene: TRBV24-1; CDR3nt: TGTTACCAGGGGAAGGACACCGGGGAGCTGTTTTTT; CDR3aa: CYQGKDTGELFF
j_gene: TRBJ2-3; d_gene: .; abundance: .; v_gene: TRBV7-8; CDR3nt: TGTGCCAGCAGCCCGACCTCTAGCGTCAACGGGGGTACGCAGTATTTT; CDR3aa: CASSPTSSVNGGTQYF
j_gene: TRBJ1-5; d_gene: .; abundance: many; v_gene: TRBV6-1; CDR3nt: TGTGCCAGCAGCCTCAAGGCACGACAGAGCAATCAGCCCCAGCATTTT; CDR3aa: CASSLKARQSNQPQHF